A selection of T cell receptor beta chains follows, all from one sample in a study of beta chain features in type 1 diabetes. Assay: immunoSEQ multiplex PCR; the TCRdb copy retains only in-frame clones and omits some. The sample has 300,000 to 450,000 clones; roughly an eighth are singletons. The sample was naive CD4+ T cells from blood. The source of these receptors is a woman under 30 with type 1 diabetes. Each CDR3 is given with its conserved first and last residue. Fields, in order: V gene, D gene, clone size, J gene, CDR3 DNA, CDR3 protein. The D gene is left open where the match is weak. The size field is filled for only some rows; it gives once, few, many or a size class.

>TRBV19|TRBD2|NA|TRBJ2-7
TGTGCCAGTAGTATCACAGCGGGGGAGCAGTACTTC
CASSITAGEQYF
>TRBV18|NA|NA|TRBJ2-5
TGTGCCAGCTCACCTTCGGGGCAAGAGACCCAGTACTTC
CASSPSGQETQYF
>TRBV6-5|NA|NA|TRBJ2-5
TGTGCCAGCAGCCGGGACAAGGAGACCCAGTACTTC
CASSRDKETQYF
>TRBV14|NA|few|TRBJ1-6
TGTGCCAGCAGCTCGCGGCGGACCTATAATTCACCCCTCCACTTT
CASSSRRTYNSPLHF
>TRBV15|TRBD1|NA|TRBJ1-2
TGTGCCACCAGCGCGGGGGACAGGGGATATCAGGGCTACACCTTC
CATSAGDRGYQGYTF
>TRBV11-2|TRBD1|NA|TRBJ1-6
TGTGCCAGCAGCTTAAGTCCGGGACAGGGATATTCACCCCTCCACTTT
CASSLSPGQGYSPLHF
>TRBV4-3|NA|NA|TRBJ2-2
TGCGCCAGCAGCCAAGACAGGGGCTTCGGGGAGCTGTTTTTT
CASSQDRGFGELFF
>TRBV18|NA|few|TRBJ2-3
TGTGCCAGCTCACCAGCGAAGATTACCTATACGCAGTATTTT
CASSPAKITYTQYF
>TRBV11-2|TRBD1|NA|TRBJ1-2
TGTGCCAGCAGCTCACAGGGGAATCGGGGCTACACCTTC
CASSSQGNRGYTF
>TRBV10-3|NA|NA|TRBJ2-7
TGTGCCATCAGTGAGCGGAGCTACGAGCAGTACTTC
CAISERSYEQYF
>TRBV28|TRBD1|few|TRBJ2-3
TGTGCCAGCACCAGGGGGGACAGGGGAGCAGATACGCAGTATTTT
CASTRGDRGADTQYF
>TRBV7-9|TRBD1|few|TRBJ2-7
TGTGCCAGCAGCTCCACCGGACAGGCCTCCTACGAGCAGTACTTC
CASSSTGQASYEQYF
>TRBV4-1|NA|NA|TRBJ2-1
TGCGCCAGCAGCCCACCGCGGGGAAACTACAATGAGCAGTTCTTC
CASSPPRGNYNEQFF
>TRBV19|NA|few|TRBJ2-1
TGTGCCAGTAGTTCGTGGAGCAATGAGCAGTTCTTC
CASSSWSNEQFF
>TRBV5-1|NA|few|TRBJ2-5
TGCGCCAGCAGTTCCAGGGGTGAAGAGACCCAGTACTTC
CASSSRGEETQYF
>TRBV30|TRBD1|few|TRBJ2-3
TGTGCCTGGAGTCCGCCGGGACAGGGGCAGTATTTT
CAWSPPGQGQYF
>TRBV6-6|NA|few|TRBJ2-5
TGTGCCAGCGGAGGGAGAGGGTCCGCGGAGACCCAGTACTTC
CASGGRGSAETQYF
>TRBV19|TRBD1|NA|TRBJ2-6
TGTGCCAGTAGTCAGGGGGCTGGGGCCAACGTCCTGACTTTC
CASSQGAGANVLTF
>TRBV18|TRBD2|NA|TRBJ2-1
TGTGCCAGCTCACCGGGGGCCGGGACTAGCGGGAACAATGAGCAGTTCTTC
CASSPGAGTSGNNEQFF
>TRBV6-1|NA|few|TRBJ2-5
TGTGCCAGCAGATTCCAGGGAGGAGAGACCCAGTACTTC
CASRFQGGETQYF
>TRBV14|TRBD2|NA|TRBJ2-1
TGTGCCAGCAGCCAACGGGGGGGCTCCTACAATGAGCAGTTCTTC
CASSQRGGSYNEQFF
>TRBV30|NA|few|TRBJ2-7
TGTGCCTGGAACCCTGACCCCCGGACAGCCGGGCAGTACTTC
CAWNPDPRTAGQYF
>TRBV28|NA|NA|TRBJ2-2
TGTGCCAGCACTTCAAATCAGGGTTATACCGGGGAGCTGTTTTTT
CASTSNQGYTGELFF
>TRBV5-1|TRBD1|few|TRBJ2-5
TGCGCCAGCAGCTTGGCGGCTACAGGGGGAGAGACCCAGTACTTC
CASSLAATGGETQYF
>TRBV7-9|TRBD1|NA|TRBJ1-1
TGTGCCAGCAGCGTAACACAGGGGAAGGGAACTGAAGCTTTCTTT
CASSVTQGKGTEAFF
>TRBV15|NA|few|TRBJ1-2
TGTGCCACCAGCAGAGAGGCGGGGTTTATCTATGGCTACACCTTC
CATSREAGFIYGYTF
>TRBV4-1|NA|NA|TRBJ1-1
TGCGCCAGCAGCCAAGACAGGGACACTGAAGCTTTCTTT
CASSQDRDTEAFF
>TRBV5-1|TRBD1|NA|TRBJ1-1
TGCGCCAGCAGCAGGAACGACAGGGGGAACACTGAAGCTTTCTTT
CASSRNDRGNTEAFF
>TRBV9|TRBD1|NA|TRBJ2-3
TGTGCCAGCAGCGGACAGGGGGCTACAGATACGCAGTATTTT
CASSGQGATDTQYF
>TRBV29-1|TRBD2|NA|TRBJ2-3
TGCAGCGTGGTGGGGACTAGCGGGGGGACAGATACGCAGTATTTT
CSVVGTSGGTDTQYF
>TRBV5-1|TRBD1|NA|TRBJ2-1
TGCGCCAGCAGCTCAGAGGGGGCCTCGCAAACCAATGAGCAGTTCTTC
CASSSEGASQTNEQFF
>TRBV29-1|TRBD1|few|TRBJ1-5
TGCAGCGTTGGACAGGGCTCGAATCAGCCCCAGCATTTT
CSVGQGSNQPQHF
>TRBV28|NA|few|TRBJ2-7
TGTGCCAGCAGAACACAGACAGGTAACTACGAGCAGTACTTC
CASRTQTGNYEQYF
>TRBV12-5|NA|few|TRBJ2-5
TGTGCTAGTGGTCTTCCAGGGGGGGAGACCCAGTACTTC
CASGLPGGETQYF
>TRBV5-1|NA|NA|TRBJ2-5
TGCGCCAGCAGCCCTCCGAGGGGGATTCAACAAGAGACCCAGTACTTC
CASSPPRGIQQETQYF
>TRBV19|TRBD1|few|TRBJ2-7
TGTGCCAGTAGTCCGCGTCCGGGACAGGGATTCTACGAGCAGTACTTC
CASSPRPGQGFYEQYF
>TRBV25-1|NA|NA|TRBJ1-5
TGTGCCAGCAGTGAATCTGGGGCAGATCAGCCCCAGCATTTT
CASSESGADQPQHF
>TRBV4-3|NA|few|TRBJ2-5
TGCGCCAGCAGCCAACTTGGGAGCGCGCGGGCGACCCAGTACTTC
CASSQLGSARATQYF
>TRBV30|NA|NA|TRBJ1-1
TGTGCCCGCACGAAAGGGGTGAACACTGAAGCTTTCTTT
CARTKGVNTEAFF
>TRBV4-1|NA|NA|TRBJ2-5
TGCGCCAGCAGCCAATTAACAGGGTTAGAGACCCAGTACTTC
CASSQLTGLETQYF
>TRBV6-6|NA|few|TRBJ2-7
TGTGCCAGCACCCACGGCGGGCCCGAGCAGTACTTC
CASTHGGPEQYF
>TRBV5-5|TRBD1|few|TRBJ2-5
TGTGCCAGCAGCCAATACGACAGGGATCAGCAGACCCAGTACTTC
CASSQYDRDQQTQYF
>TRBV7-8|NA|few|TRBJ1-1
TGTGCCAGCAGCGCCAGGGGTCCACGCACTGAAGCTTTCTTT
CASSARGPRTEAFF
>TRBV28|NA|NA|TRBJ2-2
TGTGCCAGCAGTTTATCCGAGGTCGGACTGTTTTTT
CASSLSEVGLFF
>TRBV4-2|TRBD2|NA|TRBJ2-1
TGTGCCAGCAGCCAAGAGACTAGCGGGCCCTACAATGAGCAGTTCTTC
CASSQETSGPYNEQFF
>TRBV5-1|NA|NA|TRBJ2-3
TGCGCCAGCAGCTTGGCTCCTAGCCGGGTCGCAGATACGCAGTATTTT
CASSLAPSRVADTQYF
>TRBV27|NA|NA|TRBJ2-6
TGTGCCAGCAGCCTCTCTGGGGCCAACGTCCTGACTTTC
CASSLSGANVLTF
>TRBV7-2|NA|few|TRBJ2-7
TGTGCCAGCAGCTTAGCGCGTGCACTCGAGCAGTACTTC
CASSLARALEQYF
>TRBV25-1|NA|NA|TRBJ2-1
TGTGCCAGCGGTAAGGGCGGGTCAGATGAGCAGTTCTTC
CASGKGGSDEQFF
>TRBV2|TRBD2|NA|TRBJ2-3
TGTGCCAGCAAGCTAGCGGGGGGGCCCGATACGCAGTATTTT
CASKLAGGPDTQYF
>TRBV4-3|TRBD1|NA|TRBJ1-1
TGCGCCAGCAGCCAACTGAGCCTAGCAGGGACAGCGAACACTGAAGCTTTCTTT
CASSQLSLAGTANTEAFF
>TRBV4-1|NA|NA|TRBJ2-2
TGCGCCAGCAGCCAAAAGCCCTTGGCGGTAAACACCGGGGAGCTGTTTTTT
CASSQKPLAVNTGELFF
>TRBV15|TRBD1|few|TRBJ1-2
TGTGCCACCAGAGTAGGGGGCTCTTTAAATAGTGGCTACACCTTC
CATRVGGSLNSGYTF
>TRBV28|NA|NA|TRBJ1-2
TGTGCCAGCAGCGACAGAGATCGCTATGGCTACACCTTC
CASSDRDRYGYTF
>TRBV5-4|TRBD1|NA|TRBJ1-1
TGTGCCAGCAGCGAGTCGACAGGGTCATCTGAAGCTTTCTTT
CASSESTGSSEAFF
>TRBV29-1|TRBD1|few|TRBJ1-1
TGCAGCGTTGCTGACCGACAGGGTGAAGCTTTCTTT
CSVADRQGEAFF
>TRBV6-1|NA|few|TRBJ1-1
TGTGCCAGCACCCGAGGGCCCGGGGTGAACACTGAAGCTTTCTTT
CASTRGPGVNTEAFF
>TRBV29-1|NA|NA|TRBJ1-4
TGCAGCGTGCGGCGCTCAACTAATGAAAAACTGTTTTTT
CSVRRSTNEKLFF
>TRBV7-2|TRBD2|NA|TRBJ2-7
TGTGCCAGCAGCAGGTGGGAGGGTGCCTACGAGCAGTACTTC
CASSRWEGAYEQYF